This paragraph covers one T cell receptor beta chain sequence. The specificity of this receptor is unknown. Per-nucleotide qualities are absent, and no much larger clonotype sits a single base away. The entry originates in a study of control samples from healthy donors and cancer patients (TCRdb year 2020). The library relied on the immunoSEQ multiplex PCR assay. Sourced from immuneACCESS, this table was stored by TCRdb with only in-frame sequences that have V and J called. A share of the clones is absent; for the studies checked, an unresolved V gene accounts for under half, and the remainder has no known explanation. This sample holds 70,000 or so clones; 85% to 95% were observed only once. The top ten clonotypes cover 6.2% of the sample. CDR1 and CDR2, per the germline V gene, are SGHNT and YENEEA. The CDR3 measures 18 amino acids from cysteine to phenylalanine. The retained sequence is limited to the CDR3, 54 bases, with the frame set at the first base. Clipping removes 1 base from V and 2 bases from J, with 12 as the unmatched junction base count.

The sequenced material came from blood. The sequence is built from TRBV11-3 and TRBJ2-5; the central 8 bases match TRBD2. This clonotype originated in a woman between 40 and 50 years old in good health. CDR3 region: CASSLGITSGLSQETQYF. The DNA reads TGTGCCAGCAGCTTAGGAATTACTAGCGGCCTATCTCAAGAGACCCAGTACTTC.